Presented here are 27 T cell receptor beta chains from one specimen sequenced in a study of T cells expressing NK-cell markers. TCRdb processed the 5' RACE reads again and assigns one entry to each CDR3 protein, with no DNA. The sample table includes over 350,000 distinct CDR3 sequences. Specimen: blood T cells: a sorted CD56 or NKG2C T cell subset, CD4+ or CD8+ T cells, or bulk PBMC T cells (not recorded which). The receptors come from a woman aged 45-65 years in good health.

The V gene is TRBV10-3, the J gene TRBJ2-1. The germline CDR1 and CDR2 sequences are ENHRY and SYGVKD. CDR3 length equals 14 residues. The CDR3 here is CAISAAHSGNEQFF.

This chain joins TRBV20-1 and TRBJ2-1; there is no DNA to check the TCRdb D call of TRBD2. Germline values: CDR1 DFQATT, CDR2 SNEGSKA (reference sequence). The CDR3 is made up of 14 amino acids. CDR3: CSALWRERYNEQFF.

CDR3 amino acids: CASSFPNPGQGEQYF. V gene TRBV7-9 combines with J gene TRBJ2-7; TCRdb outputs TRBD1, but without DNA this stays unchecked. This CDR3 has 15 residues. Germline loops: CDR1 SEHNR, CDR2 FQNEAQ (reference sequence).

The genes are TRBV19 and TRBJ2-1. The germline gives CDR1 LNHDA, CDR2 SQIVND (reference sequence). CDR3 length: 13 residues. This chain's CDR3 is CASSPFIGNEQFF.

The chain joins TRBV18 to TRBJ2-1; there is no DNA to check the TCRdb D call of TRBD2. Looked up from germline, CDR1 is KGHSH and CDR2 is LQKENI. The CDR3 sequence is 16 residues long. The CDR3 loop reads CASSPLAGGSAHEQFF.

The chain combines TRBV5-1 with TRBJ2-1. The CDR3 contains 14 residues. CDR1 is SGHRS, CDR2 YFSETQ, per germline. Here the CDR3 reads CASSPGITYNEQFF.

The gene calls are TRBV29-1 and TRBJ2-5; TCRdb lists TRBD1, though no DNA is available to test this call. CDR3 length: 13 amino acids. Germline CDR1 is SQVTM and CDR2 is ANQGSEA. The CDR3 reads CSAGQGAGETQYF.

This chain connects TRBV20-1 to TRBJ2-4; TCRdb's D gene call, TRBD2, goes unchecked for lack of DNA. The CDR3 runs to 11 residues. Germline loops: CDR1 DFQATT, CDR2 SNEGSKA (reference sequence). The CDR3 here is CSAGGVGIQYF.

The chain employs TRBV24-1 and TRBJ2-2; TCRdb selects TRBD1, and the lack of DNA leaves this call unchecked. CDR3 length equals 18 residues. Germline CDR1 is KGHDR and CDR2 is SFDVKD. The CDR3 is CATSAPKQGLGGTGELFF.

The V gene is TRBV7-6, the J gene TRBJ2-3; TCRdb designates TRBD2, a call that cannot be tested without DNA. The CDR3 totals 15 residues. The germline gives CDR1 SGHVS, CDR2 FNYEAQ. The CDR3 spells CASSPLAGRGDTQYF.

The chain is built from TRBV27 and TRBJ2-1; the TRBD2 assignment by TCRdb is unverifiable without DNA. This CDR3 region has 15 residues. From germline, CDR1 is MNHEY and CDR2 SMNVEV (reference sequence). The CDR3 protein is CASSFWRLADNEQFF.

The chain carries TRBV5-1 and TRBJ2-3; TCRdb's D call, TRBD1, is unchecked because there is no DNA. Germline values: CDR1 SGHRS, CDR2 YFSETQ. CDR3 length: 16 residues. This chain's CDR3 is CASSADRGLGTDTQYF.

This rearrangement joins TRBV12-3 or TRBV12-4 to TRBJ2-3; TCRdb's D call, TRBD2, is unchecked because there is no DNA. This CDR3 has 17 amino acids. CDR3 protein: CASILEVTSGSGDTQYF.

This rearrangement joins TRBV6-6 to TRBJ2-3; without DNA, the TCRdb call of TRBD1 cannot be checked. Germline CDR1 MNHNY, CDR2 SVGAGI (reference sequence). This CDR3 has 18 amino acids. The CDR3 loop is CASSYPGQGPGDTDTQYF.

The J gene is TRBJ2-3, the V gene TRBV4-1; TCRdb returns TRBD2, unconfirmable since there is no DNA. Germline CDR1 is MGHRA and CDR2 is YSYEKL. This CDR3 has 16 residues. This chain's CDR3 is CASSQLAGATTDTQYF.

This sequence joins TRBV12-3 or TRBV12-4 and TRBJ2-1; there is no DNA to check the TCRdb D call of TRBD1. The CDR3 loop spans 12 amino acids. CDR3 sequence reads: CASSSYRNEQFF.

The V call is TRBV10-3, the J call TRBJ2-3; TCRdb's D call, TRBD1, is unchecked because there is no DNA. Germline values: CDR1 ENHRY, CDR2 SYGVKD. This CDR3 spans 14 amino acids. The CDR3 loop is CAPKTDRATDTQYF.

The chain uses TRBV29-1 and TRBJ2-1. CDR1 and CDR2 from the germline V gene are SQVTM and ANQGSEA. The CDR3 runs to 14 residues. The CDR3 protein is CSVVRDRTRNEQFF.

The chain links TRBV12-3 or TRBV12-4 to TRBJ2-5; TCRdb names TRBD1, which stays unverified in the absence of DNA. The CDR3 totals 18 residues. CDR3 sequence: CASSLSQGPKRPRETQYF.

The rearrangement joins TRBV5-4 to TRBJ2-1; TCRdb returns TRBD2, unconfirmable since there is no DNA. Germline loops: CDR1 SGHNT, CDR2 YYREEE (reference sequence). The CDR3 is 15 residues long. Here the CDR3 reads CASNEGGGRPYEQFF.

The chain joins TRBV5-5 to TRBJ2-1; TCRdb's assignment of TRBD2 cannot be checked, as there is no DNA. The CDR3 extends over 15 amino acids. Germline-derived CDR1 and CDR2 are SGHKS and YYEKEE (reference sequence). CDR3 residues: CASSWAVRSYNEQFF.

The V gene is TRBV5-1, the J gene TRBJ2-1; TCRdb lists TRBD2, though no DNA is available to test this call. The V gene's germline CDR1 is SGHRS and CDR2 YFSETQ. The length of the CDR3 is 13 residues. The CDR3 loop is CASSQLAGNEQFF.

The chain links TRBV9 to TRBJ1-1; TCRdb gives TRBD1 as the D gene, but with no DNA this cannot be confirmed. The CDR3 runs 14 residues. The V gene's germline CDR1 is SGDLS and CDR2 YYNGEE. CDR3 region: CASSAGRRVTEAFF.

The chain couples TRBV20-1 to TRBJ1-1; TCRdb designates TRBD1, a call that cannot be tested without DNA. This CDR3 has 12 amino acids. Looked up from germline, CDR1 is DFQATT and CDR2 is SNEGSKA (reference sequence). The chain's CDR3 is CSATTGQTEAFF.

This chain connects TRBV5-1 to TRBJ2-1; with no DNA, the TCRdb D assignment of TRBD1 cannot be verified. Germline lookup yields CDR1 SGHRS and CDR2 YFSETQ. The CDR3 is 15 residues long. CDR3 in amino acids: CASSSTGGGGNEQFF. Combining the CDR3 with reference TRBV5-1 and TRBJ2-1 gives the whole variable domain KAGVTQTPRYLIKTRGQQVTLSCSPISGHRSVSWYQQTPGQGLQFLFEYFSETQRNKGNFPGRFSGRQFSNSRSEMNVSTLELGDSALYLCASSSTGGGGNEQFFGPGTRLTVL.

The chain carries TRBV5-6 and TRBJ1-1; as DNA is missing, the TRBD1 call by TCRdb cannot be tested. This CDR3 is 15 amino acids long. Germline CDR1 and CDR2: SGHDT and YYEEEE. The CDR3 spells CASRQTGSGDTEAFF.

V usage is TRBV12-3 or TRBV12-4 and J usage is TRBJ2-7; TCRdb's assignment of TRBD1 cannot be checked, as there is no DNA. This CDR3 comprises 16 residues. The CDR3 reads CASSSPPGPGYYEQYF.